This T cell receptor (beta chain) was obtained from a study of CD8+ T cells in alopecia areata. Study-wide results and caveats: Relative to mice, TCR sharing across patients was less clear, a difference possibly HLA-related.

A word on this clone: As yet, its antigen is unknown.

Punch biopsies of lesional scalp, plus peripheral blood, were taken from alopecia areata patients. Sequencing used cDNA as its template, made by extracting RNA and reverse transcribing it. Generated by immunoSEQ multiplex PCR, the TCRdb table keeps only in-frame clones and is missing some. The repertoire holds hundreds of thousands of clones, with 57% as singletons. CDR3 size: 14 residues. Germline V CDR1 and CDR2: WSHSY, SAAADI. The germline V and J ends were trimmed by 4 bases and 1 base, with 11 bases remaining between them. Sample: CD4+ T cells sorted from blood, taken at week 0. The TCR was taken from a human donor with alopecia areata. This chain joins TRBV10-2 and TRBJ2-7; D gene ambiguous. CDR3 sequence (DNA): TGCGCCAGCAGTGTAAGTCAGGTTTCCTACGAGCAGTACTTC. Translated: CASSVSQVSYEQYF.